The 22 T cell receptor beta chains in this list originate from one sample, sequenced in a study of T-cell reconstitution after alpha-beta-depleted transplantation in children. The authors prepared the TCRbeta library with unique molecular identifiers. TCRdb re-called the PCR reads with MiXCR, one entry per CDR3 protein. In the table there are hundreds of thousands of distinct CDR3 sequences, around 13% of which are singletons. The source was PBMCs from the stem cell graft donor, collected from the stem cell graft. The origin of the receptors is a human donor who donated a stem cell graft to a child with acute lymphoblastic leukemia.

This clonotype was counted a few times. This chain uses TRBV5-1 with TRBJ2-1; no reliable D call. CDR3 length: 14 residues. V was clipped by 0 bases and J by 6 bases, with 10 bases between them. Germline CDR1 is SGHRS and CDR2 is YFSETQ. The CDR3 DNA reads TGCGCCAGCAGCTTGGATATCACCCCCAATGAGCAGTTCTTC. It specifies CASSLDITPNEQFF.

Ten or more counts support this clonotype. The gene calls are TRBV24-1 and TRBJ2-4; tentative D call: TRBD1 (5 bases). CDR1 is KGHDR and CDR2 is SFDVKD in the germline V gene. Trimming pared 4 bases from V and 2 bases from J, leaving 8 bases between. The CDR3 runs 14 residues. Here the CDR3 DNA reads TGTGCCACCAGTGACAGGGTAACCAAAAACATTCAGTACTTC. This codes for CATSDRVTKNIQYF.

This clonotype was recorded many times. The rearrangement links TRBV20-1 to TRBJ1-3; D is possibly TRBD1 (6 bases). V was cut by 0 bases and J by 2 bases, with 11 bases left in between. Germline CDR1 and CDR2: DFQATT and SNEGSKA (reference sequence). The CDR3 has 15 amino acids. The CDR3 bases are TGCAGTGCTAGAGATCTCCAGGGGACTGGAAACACCATATATTTT. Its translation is CSARDLQGTGNTIYF.

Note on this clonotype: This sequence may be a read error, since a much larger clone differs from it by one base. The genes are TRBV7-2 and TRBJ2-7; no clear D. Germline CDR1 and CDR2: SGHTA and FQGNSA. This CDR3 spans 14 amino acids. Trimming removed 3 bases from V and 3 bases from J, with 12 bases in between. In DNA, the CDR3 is TGTGCCAGCAGCTTGCGAGATCAGATCTACGAGCAGTACTTC. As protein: CASSLRDQIYEQYF.

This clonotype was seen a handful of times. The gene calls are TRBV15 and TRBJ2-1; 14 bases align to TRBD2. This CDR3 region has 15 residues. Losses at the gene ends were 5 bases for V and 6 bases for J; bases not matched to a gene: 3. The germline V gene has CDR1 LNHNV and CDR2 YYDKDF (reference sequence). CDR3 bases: TGTGCCACCAGCCTCGGGACTAGCGGGGGCAATGAGCAGTTCTTC. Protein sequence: CATSLGTSGGNEQFF.

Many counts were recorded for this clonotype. The CDR3 region has the DNA TGTGCCAGCAGCTCGTTTCCAAGCCCGAATCAGCCCCAGCATTTT. It specifies CASSSFPSPNQPQHF. This sequence joins TRBV7-2 and TRBJ1-5; D unresolved. The CDR3 runs 15 residues. Germline V gene lookup returns CDR1 SGHTA and CDR2 FQGNSA. Trimming stripped 4 bases from V and 4 bases from J, with 14 bases between.

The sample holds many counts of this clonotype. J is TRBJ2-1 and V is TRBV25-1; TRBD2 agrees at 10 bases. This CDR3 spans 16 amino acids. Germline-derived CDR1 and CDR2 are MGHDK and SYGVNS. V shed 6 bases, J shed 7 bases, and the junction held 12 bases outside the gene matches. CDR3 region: CASRKPAGGPGNEQFF. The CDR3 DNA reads TGTGCCAGCAGGAAGCCAGCGGGAGGGCCAGGAAATGAGCAGTTCTTC.

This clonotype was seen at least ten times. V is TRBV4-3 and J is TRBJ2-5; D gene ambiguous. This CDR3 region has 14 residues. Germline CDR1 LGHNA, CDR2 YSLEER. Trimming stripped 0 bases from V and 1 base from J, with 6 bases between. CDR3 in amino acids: CASSQEGFQETQYF. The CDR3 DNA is TGCGCCAGCAGCCAAGAGGGGTTCCAAGAGACCCAGTACTTC.

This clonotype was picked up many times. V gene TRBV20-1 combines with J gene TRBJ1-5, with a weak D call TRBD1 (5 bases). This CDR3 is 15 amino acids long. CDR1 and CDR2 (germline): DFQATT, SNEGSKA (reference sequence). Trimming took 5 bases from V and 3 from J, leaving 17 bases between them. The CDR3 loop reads CSAVPRLGDNQPQHF. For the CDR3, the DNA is TGCAGTGCTGTGCCGAGATTAGGGGACAATCAGCCCCAGCATTTT.

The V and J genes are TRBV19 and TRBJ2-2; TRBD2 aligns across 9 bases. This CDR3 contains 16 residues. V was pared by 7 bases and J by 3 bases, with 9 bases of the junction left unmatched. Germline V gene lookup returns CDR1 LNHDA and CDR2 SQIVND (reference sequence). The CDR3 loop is CASNRGAGGDTGELFF. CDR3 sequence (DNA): TGTGCCAGTAACCGGGGAGCGGGAGGTGACACCGGGGAGCTGTTTTTT.

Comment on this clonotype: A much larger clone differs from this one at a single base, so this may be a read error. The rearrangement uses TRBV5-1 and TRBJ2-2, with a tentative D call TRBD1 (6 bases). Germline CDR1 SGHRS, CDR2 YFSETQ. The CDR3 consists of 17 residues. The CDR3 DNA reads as TGCGCCAGCAGCTTTGGACAGAGCACAGCGAACACCCGGGAGCTGTTTTTT. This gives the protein CASSFGQSTANTRELFF. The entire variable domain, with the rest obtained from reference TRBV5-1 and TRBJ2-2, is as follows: KAGVTQTPRYLIKTRGQQVTLSCSPISGHRSVSWYQQTPGQGLQFLFEYFSETQRNKGNFPGRFSGRQFSNSRSEMNVSTLELGDSALYLCASSFGQSTANTRELFFGEGSRLTVL.

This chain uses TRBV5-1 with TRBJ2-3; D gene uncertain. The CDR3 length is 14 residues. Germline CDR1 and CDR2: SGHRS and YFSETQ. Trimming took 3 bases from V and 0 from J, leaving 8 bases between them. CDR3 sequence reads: CASSSLLSTDTQYF. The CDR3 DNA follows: TGCGCCAGCAGCTCGCTGCTTAGCACAGATACGCAGTATTTT. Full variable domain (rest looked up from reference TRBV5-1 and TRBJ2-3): KAGVTQTPRYLIKTRGQQVTLSCSPISGHRSVSWYQQTPGQGLQFLFEYFSETQRNKGNFPGRFSGRQFSNSRSEMNVSTLELGDSALYLCASSSLLSTDTQYFGPGTRLTVL.

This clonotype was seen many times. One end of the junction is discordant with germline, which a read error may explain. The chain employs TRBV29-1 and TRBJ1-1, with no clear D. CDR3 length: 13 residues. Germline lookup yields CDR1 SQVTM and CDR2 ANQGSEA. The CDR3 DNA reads TGCAGCGTAGAAGACACGGTCCGGCCTGAAGCTTTCTTT. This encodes CSVEDTVRPEAFF.

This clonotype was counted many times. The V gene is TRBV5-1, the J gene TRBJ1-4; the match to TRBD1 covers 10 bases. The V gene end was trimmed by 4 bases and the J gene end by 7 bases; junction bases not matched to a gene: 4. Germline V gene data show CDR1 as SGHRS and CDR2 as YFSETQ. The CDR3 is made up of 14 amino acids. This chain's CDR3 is CASSRGQGSEKLFF. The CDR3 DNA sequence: TGCGCCAGCAGCCGGGGACAGGGGAGTGAAAAACTGTTTTTT.

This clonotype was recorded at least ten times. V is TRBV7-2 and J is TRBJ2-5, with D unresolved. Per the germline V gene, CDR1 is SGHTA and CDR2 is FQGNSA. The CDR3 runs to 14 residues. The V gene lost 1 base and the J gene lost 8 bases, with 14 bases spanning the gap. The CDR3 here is CASSLVVVAGTQYF. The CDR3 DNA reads TGTGCCAGCAGCTTAGTCGTCGTCGCCGGAACCCAGTACTTC.

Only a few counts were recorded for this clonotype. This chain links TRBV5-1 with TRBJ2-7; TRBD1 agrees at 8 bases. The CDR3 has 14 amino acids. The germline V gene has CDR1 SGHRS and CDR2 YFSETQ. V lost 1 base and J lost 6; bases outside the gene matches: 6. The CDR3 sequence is CASSLRDRTLEQYF. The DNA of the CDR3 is TGCGCCAGCAGCTTGAGGGACAGGACCCTCGAGCAGTACTTC.

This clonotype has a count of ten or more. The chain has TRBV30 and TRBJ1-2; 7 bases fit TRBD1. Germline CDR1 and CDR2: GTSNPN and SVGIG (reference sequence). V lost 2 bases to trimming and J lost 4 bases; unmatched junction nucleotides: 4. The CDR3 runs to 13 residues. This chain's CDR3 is CAWSIDRAYGYTF. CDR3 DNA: TGTGCCTGGAGTATTGACAGGGCCTATGGCTACACCTTC. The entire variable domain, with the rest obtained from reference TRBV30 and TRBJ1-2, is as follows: SQTIHQWPATLVQPVGSPLSLECTVEGTSNPNLYWYRQAAGRGLQLLFYSVGIGQISSEVPQNLSASRPQDRQFILSSKKLLLSDSGFYLCAWSIDRAYGYTFGSGTRLTVV.

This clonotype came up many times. CDR3 bases: TGTGCCAGCAGCTTTCGGGGGGCAACTAATGAAAAACTGTTTTTT. It codes for CASSFRGATNEKLFF. The chain combines TRBV5-5 with TRBJ1-4, with D possibly being TRBD1 (5 bases). Trimming took off 2 bases at V and 0 bases at J, with 8 bases between the two ends. CDR3 length equals 15 residues. Germline V gene sequence: CDR1 SGHKS, CDR2 YYEKEE (reference sequence).

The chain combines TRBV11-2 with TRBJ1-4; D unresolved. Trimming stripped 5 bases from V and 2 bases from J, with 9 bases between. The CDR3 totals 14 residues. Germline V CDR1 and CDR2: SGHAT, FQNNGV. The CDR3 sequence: CASSTRGTNEKLFF. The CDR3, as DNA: TGTGCCAGCAGCACCAGAGGCACTAATGAAAAACTGTTTTTT.

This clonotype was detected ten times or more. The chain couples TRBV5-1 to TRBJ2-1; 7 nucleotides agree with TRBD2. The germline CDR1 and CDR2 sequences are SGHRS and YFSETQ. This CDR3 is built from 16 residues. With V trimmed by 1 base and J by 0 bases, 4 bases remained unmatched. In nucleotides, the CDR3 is TGCGCCAGCAGCTTGAGCGGGGACCTCTCCTACAATGAGCAGTTCTTC. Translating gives CASSLSGDLSYNEQFF.

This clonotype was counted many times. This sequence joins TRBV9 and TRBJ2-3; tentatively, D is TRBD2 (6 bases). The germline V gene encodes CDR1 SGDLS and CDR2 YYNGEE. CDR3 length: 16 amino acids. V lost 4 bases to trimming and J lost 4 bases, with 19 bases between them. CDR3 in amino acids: CASSPPGVTGADTQYF. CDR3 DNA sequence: TGTGCCAGCAGCCCCCCTGGGGTGACGGGGGCAGATACGCAGTATTTT.

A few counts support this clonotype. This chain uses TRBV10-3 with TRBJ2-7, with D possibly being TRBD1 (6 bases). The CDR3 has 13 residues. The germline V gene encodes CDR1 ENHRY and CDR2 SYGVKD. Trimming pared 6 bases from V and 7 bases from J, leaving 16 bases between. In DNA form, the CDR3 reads TGTGCCATCAGATTCACAGGGAAAGGGGAGCAGTACTTC. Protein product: CAIRFTGKGEQYF.